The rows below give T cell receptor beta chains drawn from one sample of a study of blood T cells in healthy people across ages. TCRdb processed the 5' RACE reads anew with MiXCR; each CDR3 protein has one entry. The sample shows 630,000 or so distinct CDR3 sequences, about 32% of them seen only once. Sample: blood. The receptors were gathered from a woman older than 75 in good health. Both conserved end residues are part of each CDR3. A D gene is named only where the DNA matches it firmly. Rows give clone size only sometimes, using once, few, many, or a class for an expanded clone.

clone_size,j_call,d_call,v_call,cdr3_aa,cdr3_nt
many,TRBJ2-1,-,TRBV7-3,CASSYGERSNEQFF,TGTGCCAGCAGCTATGGGGAGAGGAGCAATGAGCAGTTCTTC
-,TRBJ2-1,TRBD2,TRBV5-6,CASSRFGLAGGYPLELSSYNEQFF,TGTGCCAGCAGCCGTTTTGGACTAGCGGGGGGCTACCCCTTAGAATTAAGCTCCTACAATGAGCAGTTCTTC
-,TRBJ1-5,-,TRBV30,CAWSVLNQPQHF,TGTGCCTGGAGTGTCCTGAATCAGCCCCAGCATTTT
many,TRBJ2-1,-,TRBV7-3,CASSQGPYNEQFF,TGTGCCAGCAGCCAGGGACCCTACAATGAGCAGTTCTTC
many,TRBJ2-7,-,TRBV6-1,CASSRDHKYEQYF,TGTGCCAGCAGTCGGGACCACAAATACGAGCAGTACTTC
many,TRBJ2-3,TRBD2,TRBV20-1,CGGRTSADTQYF,TGCGGAGGGAGGACTAGCGCAGATACGCAGTATTTT
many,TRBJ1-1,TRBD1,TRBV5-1,CASTLDRVGTEAFF,TGCGCCAGCACCCTTGACAGGGTTGGGACTGAAGCTTTCTTT
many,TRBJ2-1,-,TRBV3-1,CASSQDTASSREQFF,TGTGCCAGCAGCCAAGACACGGCCTCGTCGAGGGAGCAGTTCTTC
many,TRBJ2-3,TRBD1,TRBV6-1,CASRISGTGVPDTQYF,TGTGCCAGCAGGATTTCCGGGACAGGGGTCCCAGATACGCAGTATTTT
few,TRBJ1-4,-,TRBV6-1,CASSLAGSAGISTNEKLFF,TGTGCCAGCAGCCTGGCTGGGTCGGCAGGAATATCAACTAATGAAAAACTGTTTTTT
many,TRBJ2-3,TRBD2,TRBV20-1,CSAEAGGSGGPDTQYF,TGCAGTGCGGAGGCTGGCGGTAGCGGGGGCCCAGATACGCAGTATTTT
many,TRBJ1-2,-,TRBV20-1,CSARGRLNVGYTF,TGCAGTGCTAGGGGACGGCTAAATGTCGGCTACACCTTC
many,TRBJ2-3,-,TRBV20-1,CSASLSGDTQYF,TGCAGTGCTAGCCTAAGCGGCGATACGCAGTATTTT
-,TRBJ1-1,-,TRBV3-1,CASSQGRGRIMNTEAFF,TGTGCCAGCAGCCAAGGTCGTGGGAGGATCATGAACACTGAAGCTTTCTTT
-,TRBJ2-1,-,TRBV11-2,CASTWGNCEPGEQFF,TGTGCCAGCACCTGGGGGAATTGCGAGCCAGGCGAGCAGTTCTTC
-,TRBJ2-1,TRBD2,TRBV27,CASSIPRIAGNYNEQFF,TGTGCCAGCAGTATTCCCCGGATAGCGGGGAATTACAATGAGCAGTTCTTC
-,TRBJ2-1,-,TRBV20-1,CSARERPMSSYNEQFF,TGCAGTGCTAGAGAGAGACCGATGAGCTCCTACAATGAGCAGTTCTTC
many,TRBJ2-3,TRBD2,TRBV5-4,CASSHVAGGTDTQYF,TGTGCCAGCAGCCACGTAGCGGGGGGGACAGATACGCAGTATTTT
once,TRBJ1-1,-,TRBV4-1,CASSTPQRTEAFF,TGCGCCAGCAGCACACCACAGCGGACTGAAGCTTTCTTT
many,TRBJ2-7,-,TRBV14,CASSHRGANYEQYF,TGTGCCAGCAGCCACCGGGGGGCTAACTACGAGCAGTACTTC
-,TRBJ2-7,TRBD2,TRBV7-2,CASSLTGGPSYEQYF,TGTGCCAGCAGCTTGACGGGAGGGCCTTCCTACGAGCAGTACTTC
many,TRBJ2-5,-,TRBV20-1,CSASYGEETQYF,TGCAGTGCTAGTTATGGGGAAGAGACCCAGTACTTC
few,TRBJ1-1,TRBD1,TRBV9,CASSVAGGEVTEAFF,TGTGCCAGCAGCGTAGCAGGGGGCGAAGTCACTGAAGCTTTCTTT
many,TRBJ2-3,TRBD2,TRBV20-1,CSARDRRTSADTQYF,TGCAGTGCTAGAGATCGTAGGACTAGCGCAGATACGCAGTATTTT
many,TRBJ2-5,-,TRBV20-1,CSARTARETQYF,TGCAGTGCTAGGACAGCTCGAGAGACCCAGTACTTC
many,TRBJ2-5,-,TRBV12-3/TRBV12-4,CASSLSSSVTGYF,TGTGCCAGCAGTTTATCCTCTAGCGTAACCGGGTACTTC
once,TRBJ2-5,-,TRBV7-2,CASSLATAETQYF,TGTGCCAGCAGCTTAGCGACCGCAGAGACCCAGTACTTC
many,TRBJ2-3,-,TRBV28,CASSYGGTSTDTQYF,TGTGCCAGCAGTTATGGCGGGACTAGCACAGATACGCAGTATTTT
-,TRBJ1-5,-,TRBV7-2,CASSLDGTPRYQPQHF,TGTGCCAGCAGCTTAGACGGCACACCACGGTATCAGCCCCAGCATTTT
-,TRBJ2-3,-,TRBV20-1,CSAKVAATDTQYF,TGCAGTGCTAAGGTAGCGGCCACAGATACGCAGTATTTT
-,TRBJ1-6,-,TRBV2,CASRVGNSPLHF,TGTGCCAGCAGGGTAGGGAATTCACCCCTCCACTTT
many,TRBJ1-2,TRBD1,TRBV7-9,CASSPEPLTGGIWGYTF,TGTGCCAGCAGCCCGGAGCCGCTGACAGGGGGGATCTGGGGCTACACCTTC
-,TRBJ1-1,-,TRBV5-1,CASRPDGTYRNTEAFF,TGCGCCAGCAGACCTGACGGGACTTATCGGAACACTGAAGCTTTCTTT
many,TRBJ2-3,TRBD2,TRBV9,CASSVGSGGYTDTQYF,TGTGCCAGCAGCGTAGGCAGCGGGGGCTACACAGATACGCAGTATTTT
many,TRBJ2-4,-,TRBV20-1,CSAPGSRDDIQYF,TGCAGTGCCCCTGGGTCCAGGGATGACATTCAGTACTTC
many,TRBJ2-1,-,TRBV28,CASSLSGFYNEQFF,TGTGCCAGCAGCCTAAGCGGGTTCTACAATGAGCAGTTCTTC
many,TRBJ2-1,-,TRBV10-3,CAISDGTAYNEQFF,TGTGCCATCAGTGACGGGACTGCCTACAATGAGCAGTTCTTC
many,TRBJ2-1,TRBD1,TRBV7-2,CASSDGGQGYNEQFF,TGTGCCAGCAGCGATGGCGGACAGGGCTACAATGAGCAGTTCTTC
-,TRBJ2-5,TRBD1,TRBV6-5,CAIRDSPQETQYF,TGTGCCATAAGGGACAGCCCACAAGAGACCCAGTACTTC
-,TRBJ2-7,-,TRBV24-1,CATSERQGKQYF,TGTGCCACCAGTGAGCGCCAGGGAAAACAGTACTTC
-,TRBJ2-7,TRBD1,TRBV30,CAWSMDRGSEQYF,TGTGCCTGGAGTATGGACAGGGGGAGCGAGCAGTACTTC
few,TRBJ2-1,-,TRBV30,CAWSRRNEQFF,TGTGCCTGGAGCCGGAGAAATGAGCAGTTCTTC
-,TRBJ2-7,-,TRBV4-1,CASSQDRYSNYEQYF,TGCGCCAGCAGCCAAGACAGGTACTCTAACTACGAGCAGTACTTC
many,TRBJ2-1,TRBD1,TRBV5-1,CANSPGQGYNEQFF,TGCGCCAACAGTCCGGGACAGGGCTACAATGAGCAGTTCTTC
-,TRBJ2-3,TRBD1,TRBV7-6,CASSLVSRQGTGTQYF,TGCGCCAGCAGCTTAGTTTCCCGACAGGGGACAGGTACGCAGTATTTT